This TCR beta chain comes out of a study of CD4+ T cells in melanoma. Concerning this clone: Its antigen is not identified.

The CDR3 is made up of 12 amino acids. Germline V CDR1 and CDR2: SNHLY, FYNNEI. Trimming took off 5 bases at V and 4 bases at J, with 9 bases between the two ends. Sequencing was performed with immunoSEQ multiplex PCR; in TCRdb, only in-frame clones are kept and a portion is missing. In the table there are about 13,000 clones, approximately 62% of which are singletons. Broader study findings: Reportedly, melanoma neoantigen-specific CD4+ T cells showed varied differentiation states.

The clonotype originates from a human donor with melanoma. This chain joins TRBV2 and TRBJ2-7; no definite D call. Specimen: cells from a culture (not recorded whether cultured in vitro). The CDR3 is CASSPFDYEQYF. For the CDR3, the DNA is TGTGCCAGCAGTCCTTTCGATTACGAGCAGTACTTC.